This entry describes one TCR beta chain. This specimen belongs to a study of cytomegalovirus exposure and HLA in healthy donors. Study-wide context: Falling in the Caucasian-associated ancestry cluster were roughly 86% of 398 genotyped donors.

Germline CDR1 reads SGDLS; CDR2 reads YYNGEE. The CDR3 sequence is 15 residues long. J lost 5 bases, V lost 3 bases, and 4 bases had no gene match. PCR used 60 Vbeta primers and 13 Jbeta primers. Some clones are missing from TCRdb's copy, which holds only in-frame ones; the method was immunoSEQ multiplex PCR. The sample shows about 200,000 clones, 70% to 80% of them seen only once. This chain links TRBV9 with TRBJ1-4; 10 positions match TRBD1. The sample taken for sequencing was PBMCs. The TCR originated in a male donor in good health and CMV-seropositive. The CDR3 DNA sequence: TGTGCCAGCAGCGAGACAGGGGGCAGGAATGAAAAACTGTTTTTT. This codes for CASSETGGRNEKLFF.